One and the same sample provided the 24 T cell receptor beta chains below, sequenced in a study of OX40 agonist ivuxolimab in advanced cancers. This table comes from immunoSEQ multiplex PCR, and its TCRdb copy is limited to in-frame clones, with some not included. The data contain nearly 80,000 clones, 90% to 95% of them singletons. The input for sequencing was CD4+ or CD8+ T cells sorted from blood, taken in a trial of the OX40 agonist ivuxolimab. These receptors came from an adult with an advanced solid tumor such as melanoma, head and neck, liver or kidney cancer.

CDR3 amino acids: CASSLVRANNSPLHF. For the CDR3, the DNA is TGTGCCAGCAGCTTGGTTAGGGCGAATAATTCACCCCTCCACTTT. The chain recombines TRBV5-6 with TRBJ1-6; no reliable D call. V was trimmed by 0 bases and J by 5 bases, leaving 9 bases between them. The germline gives CDR1 SGHDT, CDR2 YYEEEE. This CDR3 has 15 residues.

In this sample, this clone turned up once. This chain uses TRBV27 with TRBJ2-7, with unresolved D. This CDR3 is 14 amino acids long. The germline V gene encodes CDR1 MNHEY and CDR2 SMNVEV (reference sequence). V shed 6 bases and J shed 4 bases, with 16 bases lying between them. This CDR3 reads CASSSGTTTYEQYF. As DNA, the CDR3 is TGTGCCAGCAGCTCAGGAACCACTACGTACGAGCAGTACTTC.

This chain connects TRBV4-3 to TRBJ2-3; D gene unclear. There are 15 residues in the CDR3. The ends were cut back, 0 bases at V and 0 bases at J, with 7 bases in the middle. Germline loops: CDR1 LGHNA, CDR2 YSLEER. The CDR3 bases are TGCGCCAGCAGCCAAGAACCGGACAGCACAGATACGCAGTATTTT. Translating gives CASSQEPDSTDTQYF.

V and J are TRBV19 and TRBJ2-1, with TRBD2 as a possible D gene (6 bases). V lost 8 bases, J lost 6 bases, and 14 bases lay in between. Germline assignment: CDR1 LNHDA and CDR2 SQIVND (reference sequence). The CDR3 runs to 13 residues. The CDR3 nucleotides read TGTGCCAGTTGCCTTAGCGGAAGCAATGAGCAGTTCTTC. This sequence encodes CASCLSGSNEQFF. Drawing the rest from reference TRBV19 and TRBJ2-1, the complete variable domain is DGGITQSPKYLFRKEGQNVTLSCEQNLNHDAMYWYRQDPGQGLRLIYYSQIVNDFQKGDIAEGYSVSREKKESFPLTVTSAQKNPTAFYLCASCLSGSNEQFFGPGTRLTVL.

This chain uses TRBV7-9 with TRBJ1-1; D unresolved. V lost 1 base and J 7 bases, leaving 13 bases between the germline ends. The germline V gene has CDR1 SEHNR and CDR2 FQNEAQ (reference sequence). The CDR3 consists of 14 residues. CDR3: CASSLGTVGVEAFF. For the CDR3, the DNA is TGTGCCAGCAGCTTAGGGACGGTCGGGGTTGAAGCTTTCTTT. Together with reference TRBV7-9 and TRBJ1-1, the CDR3 gives the full variable domain: DTGVSQNPRHKITKRGQNVTFRCDPISEHNRLYWYRQTLGQGPEFLTYFQNEAQLEKSRLLSDRFSAERPKGSFSTLEIQRTEQGDSAMYLCASSLGTVGVEAFFGQGTRLTVV.

The chain employs TRBV27 and TRBJ2-7, with 13 bases identical to TRBD2. The CDR3 sequence is 14 residues long. Germline loops: CDR1 MNHEY, CDR2 SMNVEV (reference sequence). Trimming at V came to 5 bases and at J to 4 bases, leaving 2 bases not matched to a gene. The CDR3 nucleotides are TGTGCCAGCAGTCCGGGACTAGCGGGGTACGAGCAGTACTTC. Protein: CASSPGLAGYEQYF.

The rearrangement links TRBV28 to TRBJ1-1; TRBD1 might be the D (6 bases). Germline V CDR1 and CDR2: MDHEN, SYDVKM. Trimming removed 4 bases from V and 4 bases from J, with 10 bases in between. This CDR3 has 13 residues. The DNA of the CDR3 is TGTGCCAGCAGTTATCAGGGGTCCACTGAAGCTTTCTTT. Its translation: CASSYQGSTEAFF. The full variable domain, its missing parts supplied by reference TRBV28 and TRBJ1-1, is DVKVTQSSRYLVKRTGEKVFLECVQDMDHENMFWYRQDPGLGLRLIYFSYDVKMKEKGDIPEGYSVSREKKERFSLILESASTNQTSMYLCASSYQGSTEAFFGQGTRLTVV.

The chain links TRBV5-1 to TRBJ2-1; D not resolved. Germline lookup yields CDR1 SGHRS and CDR2 YFSETQ. V shed 0 bases and J shed 0 bases, with 7 bases lying between them. CDR3 length: 15 residues. CDR3 DNA sequence: TGCGCCAGCAGCTTGGAGCAGTTCTCCTACAATGAGCAGTTCTTC. Its protein product is CASSLEQFSYNEQFF. The full variable domain, its missing parts supplied by reference TRBV5-1 and TRBJ2-1, is KAGVTQTPRYLIKTRGQQVTLSCSPISGHRSVSWYQQTPGQGLQFLFEYFSETQRNKGNFPGRFSGRQFSNSRSEMNVSTLELGDSALYLCASSLEQFSYNEQFFGPGTRLTVL.

The chain couples TRBV5-1 to TRBJ1-3, with 7 positions matching TRBD1. The junction had 13 bases not matched to a gene; V was cut back by 0 bases and J by 4 bases. CDR1 is SGHRS, CDR2 YFSETQ, per germline. CDR3 length: 18 amino acids. The CDR3 here is CASSLVSNRGLLGNTIYF. CDR3 nucleotides: TGCGCCAGCAGCTTGGTTAGTAATAGGGGGCTCCTCGGAAACACCATATATTTT.

The rearrangement joins TRBV6-5 to TRBJ2-4; a weak D match, TRBD1 (6 bases). This CDR3 spans 13 amino acids. V was trimmed by 6 bases and J by 0 bases, leaving 6 bases between them. From germline, CDR1 is MNHEY and CDR2 SVGAGI. CDR3 protein: CASSRGAKNIQYF. The DNA for the CDR3 is TGTGCCAGCAGCAGGGGAGCCAAAAACATTCAGTACTTC.

The chain couples TRBV29-1 to TRBJ2-1; D is unclear. CDR3 length: 12 residues. Per the germline V gene, CDR1 is SQVTM and CDR2 is ANQGSEA. With 3 bases removed from V and 4 bases from J, the gap between germline ends came to 7 bases. The CDR3 reads CSVDRGYNEQFF. CDR3 DNA sequence: TGCAGCGTTGATCGAGGATACAATGAGCAGTTCTTC.

This clone has more than one count but fewer than ten. J is TRBJ2-7 and V is TRBV2; D gene unclear. Deletions cut 4 bases from V and 3 bases from J, with 4 bases between. The CDR3 is 11 amino acids. CDR1 is SNHLY and CDR2 is FYNNEI in the germline V gene. In nucleotides, the CDR3 is TGTGCCAGCAGTGCGAACTACGAGCAGTACTTC. Encoded protein: CASSANYEQYF.

The V call is TRBV7-2, the J call TRBJ2-7; 8 bases fit TRBD1. Germline V gene lookup returns CDR1 SGHTA and CDR2 FQGNSA. With 1 base clipped from V and 6 bases from J, the junction kept 5 bases outside the gene matches. CDR3 length: 14 amino acids. CDR3 loop: CASSLVQGVFEQYF. CDR3 nucleotide sequence: TGTGCCAGCAGCTTAGTACAGGGGGTTTTCGAGCAGTACTTC.

This sequence joins TRBV7-6 and TRBJ2-3, with 7 nucleotides matching TRBD2. The CDR3 sequence is 15 residues long. J was trimmed by 5 bases and V by 0 bases; bases with no gene match: 5. Germline V CDR1 and CDR2: SGHVS, FNYEAQ. The DNA for the CDR3 is TGTGCCAGCAGCTTAGCGGGAGGGGTGATAGATACGCAGTATTTT. Translating it yields CASSLAGGVIDTQYF. Full variable domain (remainder filled in from reference TRBV7-6 and TRBJ2-3): GAGVSQSPRYKVTKRGQDVALRCDPISGHVSLYWYRQALGQGPEFLTYFNYEAQQDKSGLPNDRFSAERPEGSISTLTIQRTEQRDSAMYRCASSLAGGVIDTQYFGPGTRLTVL.

This rearrangement joins TRBV28 to TRBJ2-1; D unclear. The V end lost 2 bases, the J end lost 3 bases, and 17 bases lay between the germline ends. The CDR3 runs to 17 residues. Germline V gene sequence: CDR1 MDHEN, CDR2 SYDVKM. DNA for the CDR3: TGTGCCAGCAGTTTAATTGACGCCTACAATTACTACAATGAGCAGTTCTTC. Amino acid sequence: CASSLIDAYNYYNEQFF.

The CDR3 sequence is CASSELQGRFLGYTF. Here the CDR3 DNA reads TGTGCCAGCAGCGAATTGCAGGGGAGGTTCTTGGGCTACACCTTC. This chain uses TRBV27 with TRBJ1-2, with a weak D call TRBD1 (6 bases). The CDR3 is 15 residues long. Germline V CDR1 and CDR2: MNHEY, SMNVEV (reference sequence). Trimming left V 6 bases short and J 8 bases short, with 22 bases between.

The V and J genes are TRBV28 and TRBJ2-2; 13 positions agree with TRBD2. The CDR3 covers 18 residues. Germline CDR1 is MDHEN and CDR2 is SYDVKM. The V and J ends lost 5 bases and 0 bases, in that order; junction bases with no gene match: 6. CDR3: CASSPIGTSGANTGELFF. CDR3 sequence (DNA): TGTGCCAGCAGTCCGATCGGGACTAGCGGGGCGAACACCGGGGAGCTGTTTTTT. The variable domain in full, completed from reference TRBV28 and TRBJ2-2, reads DVKVTQSSRYLVKRTGEKVFLECVQDMDHENMFWYRQDPGLGLRLIYFSYDVKMKEKGDIPEGYSVSREKKERFSLILESASTNQTSMYLCASSPIGTSGANTGELFFGEGSRLTVL.

This chain connects TRBV7-3 to TRBJ2-5; the D gene is possibly TRBD1 (5 bases). CDR3 length: 13 residues. V lost 5 bases, J lost 1 base, and 8 bases lay in between. The germline CDR1 and CDR2 sequences are SGHTA and FQGTGA. The CDR3 DNA follows: TGTGCCAGCAGCATGACAGTCCAAGAGACCCAGTACTTC. Its translation is CASSMTVQETQYF.

This chain links TRBV27 with TRBJ2-2; possible D gene TRBD1, 5 bases. CDR1 and CDR2 (germline): MNHEY, SMNVEV (reference sequence). The CDR3 has 14 amino acids. Trimming left V 2 bases short and J 1 base short, with 5 bases between. The CDR3 region is CASSLRGNTGELFF. The CDR3 bases are TGTGCCAGCAGTTTAAGGGGGAACACCGGGGAGCTGTTTTTT.

This chain uses TRBV2 with TRBJ2-1; TRBD1 agrees at 10 bases. Germline V gene lookup returns CDR1 SNHLY and CDR2 FYNNEI. V shed 6 bases and J 5 bases; nucleotides not matched to a gene: 10. The CDR3 runs 16 residues. CDR3 sequence reads: CASSRDRGVLDNEQFF. CDR3 in DNA: TGTGCCAGCAGCCGGGACAGGGGCGTCCTCGACAATGAGCAGTTCTTC. Full variable domain (rest looked up from reference TRBV2 and TRBJ2-1): EPEVTQTPSHQVTQMGQEVILRCVPISNHLYFYWYRQILGQKVEFLVSFYNNEISEKSEIFDDQFSVERPDGSNFTLKIRSTKLEDSAMYFCASSRDRGVLDNEQFFGPGTRLTVL.

The genes are TRBV20-1 and TRBJ2-7; 7 nucleotides line up with TRBD1. Germline CDR1 reads DFQATT; CDR2 reads SNEGSKA (reference sequence). The CDR3 totals 11 residues. Unmatched junction bases numbered 2, after V lost 6 bases and J lost 3 bases. The CDR3 sequence: CSARQGYEQYF. In DNA form, the CDR3 reads TGCAGTGCGAGACAGGGCTACGAGCAGTACTTC.

This clone appeared once. The CDR3: CASSPNGLADTQYF. As DNA, the CDR3 is TGTGCCAGCAGTCCTAACGGACTAGCAGATACGCAGTATTTT. The chain has TRBV27 and TRBJ2-3; 7 bases are a match to TRBD2. J gave up 4 bases and V 5 bases, and 6 bases lay outside the gene matches. Germline V gene sequence: CDR1 MNHEY, CDR2 SMNVEV (reference sequence). This CDR3 region has 14 residues.

The chain carries TRBV27 and TRBJ2-1; the match to TRBD2 covers 15 bases. The germline V gene encodes CDR1 MNHEY and CDR2 SMNVEV (reference sequence). The CDR3 extends over 19 amino acids. V dropped 1 base and J dropped 5; count of bases not matched to a gene: 9. The CDR3 loop is CASSLLVPWTSGGDNEQFF. CDR3 DNA sequence: TGTGCCAGCAGTTTATTGGTCCCGTGGACTAGCGGGGGGGACAATGAGCAGTTCTTC.

V gene TRBV28 combines with J gene TRBJ2-3; the match to TRBD2 covers 10 bases. The CDR3 extends over 19 amino acids. Trimming cost V 2 bases and J 0 bases; bases outside gene matches: 11. The germline V gene encodes CDR1 MDHEN and CDR2 SYDVKM. The CDR3 region is CASSLIGLAGETSTDTQYF. CDR3 nucleotides: TGTGCCAGCAGTTTAATCGGGCTAGCGGGGGAAACTAGCACAGATACGCAGTATTTT.